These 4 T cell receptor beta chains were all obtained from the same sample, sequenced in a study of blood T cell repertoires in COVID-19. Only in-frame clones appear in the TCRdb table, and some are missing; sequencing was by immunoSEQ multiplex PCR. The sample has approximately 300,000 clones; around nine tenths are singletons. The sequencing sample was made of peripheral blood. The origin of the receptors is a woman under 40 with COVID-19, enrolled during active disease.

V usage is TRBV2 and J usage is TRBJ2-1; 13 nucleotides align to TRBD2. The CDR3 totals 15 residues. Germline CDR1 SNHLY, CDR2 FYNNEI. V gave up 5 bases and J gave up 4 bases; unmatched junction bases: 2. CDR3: CASSLLAGGYNEQFF. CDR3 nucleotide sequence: TGTGCCAGCAGTTTACTAGCGGGAGGGTACAATGAGCAGTTCTTC.

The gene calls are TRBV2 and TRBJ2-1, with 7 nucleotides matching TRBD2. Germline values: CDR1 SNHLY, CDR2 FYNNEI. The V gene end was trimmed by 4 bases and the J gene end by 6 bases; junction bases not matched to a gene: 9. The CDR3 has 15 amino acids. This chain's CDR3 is CASSGGLPRSNEQFF. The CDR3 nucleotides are TGTGCCAGCAGTGGGGGACTACCCAGATCCAATGAGCAGTTCTTC.

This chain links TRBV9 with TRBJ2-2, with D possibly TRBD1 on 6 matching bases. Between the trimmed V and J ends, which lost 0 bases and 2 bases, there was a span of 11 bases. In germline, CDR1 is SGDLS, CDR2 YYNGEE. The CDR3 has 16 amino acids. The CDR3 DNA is TGTGCCAGCAGCGTAGTACTAGGGACAAACACCGGGGAGCTGTTTTTT. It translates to CASSVVLGTNTGELFF.

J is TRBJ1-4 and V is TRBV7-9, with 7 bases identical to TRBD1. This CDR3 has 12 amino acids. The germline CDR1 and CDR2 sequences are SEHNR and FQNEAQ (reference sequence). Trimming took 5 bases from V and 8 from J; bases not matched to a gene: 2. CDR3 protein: CASSRDREKLFF. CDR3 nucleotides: TGTGCCAGCAGCCGGGACAGAGAAAAACTGTTTTTT.